The 18 T cell receptor beta chains below were found in one sample sequenced in a study of shared clonotypes between healthy human individuals. The table came from immunoSEQ multiplex PCR; TCRdb's copy has only in-frame clones and leaves some out. The sample holds some 2 million clones, 90% to 95% seen once. The source material was naive CD4+ T cells sorted from blood. Regarding subset: CD45RA+ positively selected. Every receptor here comes from a man aged 18 to 29 in good health.

Points on this clone: This specimen includes other DNA sequences encoding the same CDR3. The rearrangement links TRBV28 to TRBJ1-4; D uncertain. Trimming took 6 bases from V and 5 from J, leaving 7 bases between them. Germline CDR1 is MDHEN and CDR2 is SYDVKM. The CDR3 runs to 12 residues. The CDR3 nucleotides read TGTGCCAGCAGCCAGTCGAATGAAAAACTGTTTTTT. Translation gives CASSQSNEKLFF.

This clone was observed a single time. The chain uses TRBV5-1 and TRBJ1-2, with D possibly matching TRBD1 (6 bases). The germline V and J ends were trimmed by 0 bases and 4 bases, with 16 bases remaining between them. The length of the CDR3 is 16 residues. The V gene's germline CDR1 is SGHRS and CDR2 YFSETQ. Written as DNA, the CDR3 is TGCGCCAGCAGCTTGGTGGGGGTACAGGGTAGCTATGGCTACACCTTC. This translates into CASSLVGVQGSYGYTF.

As to this clone: Other nucleotide sequences from this sample produce the same CDR3. CDR3 bases: TGTGCCAGCAGCCCCCGGGACAGGGGGTCCTACGAGCAGTACTTC. Encoded protein: CASSPRDRGSYEQYF. The chain joins TRBV7-9 to TRBJ2-7; 11 positions match TRBD1. J was trimmed by 1 base and V by 5 bases; bases with no gene match: 4. Germline loops: CDR1 SEHNR, CDR2 FQNEAQ (reference sequence). This CDR3 region has 15 residues.

As DNA, the CDR3 is TGTGCCAGCAGGAAGGACAGGGTAGAGTACTTC. Protein sequence: CASRKDRVEYF. V usage is TRBV6-1 and J usage is TRBJ2-7; TRBD1 aligns across 8 bases. This CDR3 region has 11 residues. V dropped 6 bases and J dropped 11; count of bases not matched to a gene: 6. CDR1 MNHNS and CDR2 SASEGT come from the germline V gene.

The rearrangement links TRBV6-6 to TRBJ2-1, with D tentatively TRBD2 (6 bases). V dropped 6 bases and J dropped 6 bases, with 18 bases sitting between them. CDR3 length equals 15 residues. Germline values: CDR1 MNHNY, CDR2 SVGAGI (reference sequence). This chain's CDR3 is CASSWGPLGSNEQFF. The CDR3, as DNA: TGTGCCAGCAGCTGGGGTCCCCTCGGGAGCAATGAGCAGTTCTTC.

The count of this clone is one. The CDR3 protein is CASNSAGTDTQYF. The CDR3 DNA follows: TGTGCCAGCAATTCGGCGGGCACAGATACGCAGTATTTT. This chain connects TRBV2 to TRBJ2-3; D is unclear. The CDR3 is 13 residues long. V was clipped by 7 bases and J by 1 base, with 9 bases between them. The germline V gene has CDR1 SNHLY and CDR2 FYNNEI.

CDR3 residues: CASSVSIGPGRSNYGYTF. The CDR3 DNA is TGTGCCAGCAGCGTCTCGATAGGACCAGGCCGTTCGAACTATGGCTACACCTTC. The chain links TRBV9 to TRBJ1-2; D unclear. Germline loops: CDR1 SGDLS, CDR2 YYNGEE. Trimming cost V 2 bases and J 2 bases, with 22 bases left between them. This CDR3 region has 18 residues.

This clone was counted once. The V gene is TRBV7-9, the J gene TRBJ2-1, with 11 bases aligning to TRBD2. Germline V gene sequence: CDR1 SEHNR, CDR2 FQNEAQ (reference sequence). J lost 8 bases, V lost 3 bases, and 3 bases had no gene match. This CDR3 is built from 14 residues. The chain's CDR3 is CASSFSGRADEQFF. The CDR3 DNA is TGTGCCAGCAGCTTTAGCGGGAGGGCCGATGAGCAGTTCTTC.

The genes are TRBV5-5 and TRBJ1-1; no reliable D call. Trimming took 1 base from V and 5 from J, leaving 6 bases between them. The CDR3 spans 12 residues. Germline lookup yields CDR1 SGHKS and CDR2 YYEKEE (reference sequence). CDR3 in amino acids: CASSLSETEAFF. The CDR3 coding sequence is TGTGCCAGCAGCTTGTCGGAAACTGAAGCTTTCTTT. Full variable domain (missing parts from reference TRBV5-5 and TRBJ1-1): DAGVTQSPTHLIKTRGQQVTLRCSPISGHKSVSWYQQVLGQGPQFIFQYYEKEERGRGNFPDRFSARQFPNYSSELNVNALLLGDSALYLCASSLSETEAFFGQGTRLTVV.

The rearrangement links TRBV2 to TRBJ1-1, with D possibly matching TRBD1 (5 bases). Germline CDR1 and CDR2: SNHLY and FYNNEI. Trimming pared 7 bases from V and 2 bases from J, leaving 14 bases between. This CDR3 has 14 amino acids. CDR3 coding DNA: TGTGCCAGCATCCAGAATAGGGGCAACACTGAAGCTTTCTTT. It encodes CASIQNRGNTEAFF.

The V call is TRBV6-5, the J call TRBJ1-1; TRBD1 might be the D (5 bases). The CDR3 covers 14 residues. The germline gives CDR1 MNHEY, CDR2 SVGAGI. Trimming took off 4 bases at V and 6 bases at J, with 15 bases between the two ends. This chain's CDR3 is CASSLAAGKSEAFF. The CDR3 DNA is TGTGCCAGCAGTTTAGCGGCAGGGAAGTCTGAAGCTTTCTTT.

To note about this clone: Other DNA sequences in the same sample also yield this CDR3. The gene calls are TRBV7-2 and TRBJ2-1; D may be TRBD1 (5 bases). This CDR3 spans 15 amino acids. Germline V gene lookup returns CDR1 SGHTA and CDR2 FQGNSA. Trimming cost V 0 bases and J 0 bases, with 6 bases left between them. CDR3 DNA sequence: TGTGCCAGCAGCTTAGCAGGGGTCTCCTACAATGAGCAGTTCTTC. Amino acids: CASSLAGVSYNEQFF.

The V gene is TRBV2, the J gene TRBJ1-2; 7 bases line up with TRBD1. CDR1 is SNHLY, CDR2 FYNNEI, per germline. The CDR3 consists of 15 residues. V trimming: 2 bases; J trimming: 4 bases; junction bases outside the gene matches: 7. The CDR3 loop reads CASSERIDRVYGYTF. The DNA for the CDR3 is TGTGCCAGCAGTGAACGGATCGACAGGGTCTATGGCTACACCTTC.

The chain has TRBV9 and TRBJ2-2; 8 positions agree with TRBD1. V trimming: 0 bases; J trimming: 4 bases; junction bases outside the gene matches: 2. This CDR3 spans 15 amino acids. Germline values: CDR1 SGDLS, CDR2 YYNGEE. The CDR3: CASSVGQGATGELFF. The CDR3 coding sequence is TGTGCCAGCAGCGTAGGTCAGGGGGCCACCGGGGAGCTGTTTTTT.

The V call is TRBV15, the J call TRBJ2-1, with 13 bases aligning to TRBD2. Looked up from germline, CDR1 is LNHNV and CDR2 is YYDKDF (reference sequence). Germline trimming cut 3 bases from V and 6 bases from J; bases unmatched to any gene: 5. The CDR3 extends over 16 amino acids. In DNA form, the CDR3 reads TGTGCCACCAGCAGTGGGACTAGCGGGACAACCAATGAGCAGTTCTTC. Its protein product is CATSSGTSGTTNEQFF.

The chain combines TRBV11-3 with TRBJ2-3, with 8 nucleotides matching TRBD1. V was clipped by 1 base and J by 8 bases; unmatched bases: 14. The CDR3 has 17 residues. Looked up from germline, CDR1 is SGHNT and CDR2 is YENEEA. The CDR3 sequence is CASSLAIGTGSHGTQYF. The DNA of the CDR3 is TGTGCCAGCAGCTTAGCTATCGGGACAGGCTCTCACGGTACGCAGTATTTT.

The CDR3 reads CASRRDQQETQYF. The CDR3 DNA sequence: TGCGCCAGCAGGCGAGACCAACAAGAGACCCAGTACTTC. The chain recombines TRBV5-1 with TRBJ2-5; D is unclear. The CDR3 length is 13 residues. Trimming cost V 5 bases and J 2 bases, with 10 bases left between them. Germline V gene lookup returns CDR1 SGHRS and CDR2 YFSETQ.

The chain carries TRBV9 and TRBJ1-1, with no clear D. The CDR3 extends over 16 amino acids. The germline V gene encodes CDR1 SGDLS and CDR2 YYNGEE. The ends were cut back, 3 bases at V and 4 bases at J, with 19 bases in the middle. The CDR3 reads CASSAKRAEGSTEAFF. CDR3 sequence (DNA): TGTGCCAGCAGCGCCAAGCGGGCAGAGGGAAGCACTGAAGCTTTCTTT.